This T cell receptor beta chain was sequenced for a study of T cell changes during pregnancy in multiple sclerosis. TCRdb's table, derived via immunoSEQ multiplex PCR, lists solely in-frame clones and lacks some. The profile covers some 68,000 clones, with approximately 89% appearing a single time and roughly 1.4% taken by the ten largest. Per the germline V gene, CDR1 is WSHSY and CDR2 is SAAADI. The CDR3 contains 13 residues. V was shortened by 2 bases and J by 0 bases, with 5 bases between the two germline ends. Sequences were derived from peripheral blood, sampled in the second trimester of pregnancy. This TCR came from a female donor with multiple sclerosis, enrolled in a pregnancy study. This chain joins TRBV10-2 and TRBJ2-7; unclear D gene. CDR3 residues: CASSERSSYEQYF. In DNA, the CDR3 is TGCGCCAGCAGTGAGCGCAGCTCCTACGAGCAGTACTTC.